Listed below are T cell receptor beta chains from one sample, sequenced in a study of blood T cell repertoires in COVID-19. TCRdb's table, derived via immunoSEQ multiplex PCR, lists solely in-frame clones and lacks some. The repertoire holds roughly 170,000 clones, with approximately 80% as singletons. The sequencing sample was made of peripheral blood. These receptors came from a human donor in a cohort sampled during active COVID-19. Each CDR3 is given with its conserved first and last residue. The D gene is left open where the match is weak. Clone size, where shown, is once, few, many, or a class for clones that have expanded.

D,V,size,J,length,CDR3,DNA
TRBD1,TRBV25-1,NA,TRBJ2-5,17,CASSYTLGQGVQETQYF,TGTGCCAGCAGCTACACCTTGGGACAGGGTGTACAAGAGACCCAGTACTTC
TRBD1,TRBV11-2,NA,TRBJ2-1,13,CASSPGQVDEQFF,TGTGCCAGCAGCCCGGGACAGGTCGACGAGCAGTTCTTC
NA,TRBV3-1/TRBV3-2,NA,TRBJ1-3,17,CASSTASSFSSGNTIYF,TGTGCCAGTTCGACAGCTTCAAGCTTCAGCTCTGGAAACACCATATATTTT
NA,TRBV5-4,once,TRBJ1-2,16,CASSRQGSLGGYGYTF,TGTGCCAGCAGCCGGCAAGGGAGCCTGGGGGGCTATGGCTACACCTTC
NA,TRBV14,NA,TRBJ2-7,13,CASSLAGAGEQYF,TGTGCCAGCAGCCTTGCGGGGGCCGGCGAGCAGTACTTC
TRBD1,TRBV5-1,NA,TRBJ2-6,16,CASSPNRGLGANVLTF,TGCGCCAGCAGCCCTAACAGGGGGTTGGGGGCCAACGTCCTGACTTTC
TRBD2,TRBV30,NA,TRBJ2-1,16,CAWGPPTAGAYNEQFF,TGTGCCTGGGGACCTCCAACGGCGGGGGCCTACAATGAGCAGTTCTTC
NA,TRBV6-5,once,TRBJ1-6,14,CASSLGRDNSPLHF,TGTGCCAGCAGTTTGGGCAGGGATAATTCACCCCTCCACTTT
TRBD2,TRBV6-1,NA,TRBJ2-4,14,CASSEGEGWDIQYF,TGTGCCAGCAGTGAAGGGGAGGGGTGGGACATTCAGTACTTC
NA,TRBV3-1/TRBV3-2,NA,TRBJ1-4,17,CASSQPLNRGEDEKLFF,TGTGCCAGCAGCCAACCCCTGAACCGAGGGGAGGATGAAAAACTGTTTTTT
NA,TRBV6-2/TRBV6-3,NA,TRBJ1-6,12,CASSPLGSPLHF,TGTGCCAGCAGCCCCCTAGGTTCACCCCTCCACTTT
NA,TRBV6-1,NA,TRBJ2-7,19,CASSEAASLGLYTTYEQYF,TGTGCCAGCAGTGAAGCGGCATCCCTAGGACTCTATACCACCTACGAGCAGTACTTC
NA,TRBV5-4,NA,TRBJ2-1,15,CASSSGGRGYNEQFF,TGTGCCAGCAGCTCCGGCGGGCGGGGCTACAATGAGCAGTTCTTC
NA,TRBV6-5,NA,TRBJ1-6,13,CASGEAYNSPLHF,TGTGCCAGCGGAGAGGCCTATAATTCACCCCTCCACTTT
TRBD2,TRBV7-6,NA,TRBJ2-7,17,CASSPRLAGRSSYEQYF,TGTGCCAGCAGCCCCCGACTAGCGGGGCGGAGCTCCTACGAGCAGTACTTC
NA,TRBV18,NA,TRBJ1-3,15,CASSLAELSGNTIYF,TGTGCCAGCTCACTAGCCGAACTCTCTGGAAACACCATATATTTT
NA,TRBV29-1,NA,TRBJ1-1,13,CSVEGAVNTEAFF,TGCAGCGTTGAGGGAGCGGTGAACACTGAAGCTTTCTTT
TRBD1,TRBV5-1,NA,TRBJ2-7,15,CASSLGGQGHYEQYF,TGCGCCAGCAGCTTGGGTGGACAGGGTCACTACGAGCAGTACTTC
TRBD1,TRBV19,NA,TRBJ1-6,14,CASSISGTASPLHF,TGTGCCAGTAGTATCTCCGGGACAGCTTCACCCCTCCACTTT
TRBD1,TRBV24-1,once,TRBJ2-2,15,CATSDNRGYTGELFF,TGTGCCACCAGTGACAACAGGGGGTACACCGGGGAGCTGTTTTTT
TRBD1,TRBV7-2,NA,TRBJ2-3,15,CASRLQGLDTDTQYF,TGTGCCAGCAGGCTACAGGGGTTGGACACAGATACGCAGTATTTT
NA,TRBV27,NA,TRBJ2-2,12,CASSVRGGELFF,TGTGCCAGCAGTGTCAGGGGAGGGGAGCTGTTTTTT
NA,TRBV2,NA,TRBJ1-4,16,CASSEGTQGPNEKLFF,TGTGCCAGCAGTGAGGGGACGCAGGGGCCTAATGAAAAACTGTTTTTT
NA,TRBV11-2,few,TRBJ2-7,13,CASSFTGLYEQYF,TGTGCCAGCAGCTTTACAGGGCTCTACGAGCAGTACTTC
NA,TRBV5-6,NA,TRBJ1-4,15,CASTLLTGEVEKLFF,TGTGCCAGCACCCTCTTGACAGGCGAAGTTGAAAAACTGTTTTTT
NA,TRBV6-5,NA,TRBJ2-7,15,CASRDLESFYDEQYF,TGTGCCAGCAGAGATTTAGAATCTTTCTACGACGAGCAGTACTTC
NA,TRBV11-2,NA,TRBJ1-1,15,CASSFRRPADTEAFF,TGTGCCAGCAGCTTTAGGCGTCCGGCGGACACTGAAGCTTTCTTT
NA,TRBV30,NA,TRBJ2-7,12,CAWTQQGYEQYF,TGTGCCTGGACCCAACAGGGCTACGAGCAGTACTTC
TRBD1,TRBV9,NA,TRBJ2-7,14,CASSPRTGPYEQYF,TGTGCCAGCAGCCCGCGGACAGGGCCCTACGAGCAGTACTTC